This passage covers 10 T cell receptor beta chains from one sample sequenced in a study of CD8 T cells in ankylosing spondylitis. TCRdb itself ran the 5' RACE reads through MiXCR, one entry per CDR3 protein. Of 210,000 or so distinct CDR3 sequences listed, under 8.5% are singletons. Sequencing input: blood, either unsorted or a sorted T cell fraction (not recorded which). The receptors shown here come from a female donor with ankylosing spondylitis or in good health (not recorded which).

In this sample, this clonotype turned up many times. The rearrangement joins TRBV24-1 to TRBJ2-1, with 13 positions matching TRBD2. The V segment lost 6 bases and the J segment 0 bases; nucleotides outside the gene matches: 7. The CDR3 contains 18 residues. Germline V gives CDR1 KGHDR, CDR2 SFDVKD. CDR3 region: CATSSGLAGVRSYNEQFF. The CDR3 DNA reads TGTGCCACCAGTTCTGGACTAGCGGGAGTACGCTCCTACAATGAGCAGTTCTTC.

This chain uses TRBV6-1 with TRBJ2-7; 11 bases map to TRBD1. This CDR3 spans 14 amino acids. CDR1 and CDR2 from the germline V gene are MNHNS and SASEGT. Trimming removed 6 bases from V and 4 bases from J; junction bases left unmatched: 5. The CDR3 DNA reads TGTGCCAGCAGCCAGGACAGGGGGCTGTACGAGCAGTACTTC. Its protein is CASSQDRGLYEQYF.

This clonotype appeared many times. The chain has TRBV25-1 and TRBJ1-1, with D possibly TRBD1 on 6 matching bases. Germline CDR1 is MGHDK and CDR2 is SYGVNS. The CDR3 consists of 13 residues. V dropped 6 bases and J dropped 7 bases, with 15 bases sitting between them. The CDR3 region has the DNA TGTGCCAGCAGAGGGTGGGGGCAGGGTGAAGCTTTCTTT. Translated: CASRGWGQGEAFF.

The gene calls are TRBV7-8 and TRBJ1-2; a weak D match, TRBD1 (6 bases). Germline loops: CDR1 SGHVS, CDR2 FQNEAQ. The ends were cut back, 5 bases at V and 5 bases at J, with 15 bases in the middle. This CDR3 region has 14 residues. As DNA, the CDR3 is TGTGCCAGCAGCCAAACAGGGAGAATATATGGCTACACCTTC. This encodes CASSQTGRIYGYTF.

The chain joins TRBV15 to TRBJ2-7; D may be TRBD2 (6 bases). The V end was cut by 1 base, the J end by 0 bases, with 13 bases between. This CDR3 has 16 residues. Germline CDR1 and CDR2: LNHNV and YYDKDF (reference sequence). CDR3 DNA sequence: TGTGCCACCAGCAGAGGAAGCGGGCCGAGCTCCTACGAGCAGTACTTC. Translating gives CATSRGSGPSSYEQYF.

In nucleotides, the CDR3 is TGTGCCAGCAGCTTAGGGCACAGGGGTATGATTGAGGCCAAAAACATTCAGTACTTC. Amino acids: CASSLGHRGMIEAKNIQYF. The rearrangement uses TRBV7-8 and TRBJ2-4; 7 bases match TRBD1. Looked up from germline, CDR1 is SGHVS and CDR2 is FQNEAQ. The CDR3 covers 19 residues. Trimming at V came to 1 base and at J to 1 base, leaving 13 bases not matched to a gene.

This clonotype appeared many times. V is TRBV4-2 and J is TRBJ2-5; 7 bases are shared with TRBD2. The CDR3 covers 14 residues. The ends lost 3 bases at V and 5 bases at J; junction bases unmatched: 6. Looked up from germline, CDR1 is LGHNA and CDR2 is YNFKEQ. In nucleotides, the CDR3 is TGTGCCAGCAGCCAGAGGAGGGAGGGGGAGACCCAGTACTTC. As protein: CASSQRREGETQYF.

This clonotype occurred many times. V usage is TRBV29-1 and J usage is TRBJ2-3; perhaps TRBD1 as D (7 bases). V was shortened by 6 bases and J by 2 bases, with 15 bases between the two germline ends. There are 14 residues in the CDR3. In germline, CDR1 is SQVTM, CDR2 ANQGSEA. CDR3 bases: TGCAGCGTCGTAGCGGAGGGGGCCACAGATACGCAGTATTTT. Protein sequence: CSVVAEGATDTQYF.

This clonotype was found many times. The genes are TRBV4-3 and TRBJ1-1; the D is unclear. The length of the CDR3 is 15 residues. CDR1 is LGHNA and CDR2 is YSLEER in the germline V gene. V was shortened by 4 bases and J by 1 base, with 13 bases between the two germline ends. The CDR3 is CASSLQKAGNTEAFF. The CDR3 coding sequence is TGCGCCAGCAGCCTGCAAAAGGCCGGGAACACTGAAGCTTTCTTT.

This clonotype occurred many times. The rearrangement joins TRBV12-3 or TRBV12-4 to TRBJ2-3, with 9 bases identical to TRBD1. The CDR3 runs 19 residues. The V segment lost 1 base and the J segment 5 bases; nucleotides outside the gene matches: 16. The CDR3 spells CASSLEVGQGRIEEDTQYF. The CDR3 nucleotides read TGTGCCAGCAGTTTAGAAGTGGGACAGGGCAGGATTGAGGAAGATACGCAGTATTTT.